The clone carrying this TCR beta chain was seen a handful of times. The antigen is unknown. TCRdb re-analysed the RT-PCR reads in MiXCR, keeping a single row per CDR3 protein. This table has about 480,000 distinct CDR3 sequences, around 13% appearing once. Germline values: CDR1 SEHNR, CDR2 FQNEAQ (reference sequence). CDR3 length: 15 amino acids. V lost 0 bases and J 4 bases, leaving 10 bases between the germline ends. The data originate from a study of response to subunit inactivated influenza vaccine. General observations from the study: After each seasonal influenza vaccination, few new T cells are recruited, the authors suggested.

The sequence came from a man aged 45 to 65 who received an inactivated influenza vaccine. The sequences come from PBMCs from blood, collected 45 days after vaccination. This rearrangement joins TRBV7-9 to TRBJ1-3; D is uncertain. The CDR3 is CASSLASGSGNTIYF. CDR3 nucleotide sequence: TGTGCCAGCAGCTTAGCGTCAGGAAGCGGAAACACCATATATTTT. Drawing the rest from reference TRBV7-9 and TRBJ1-3, the complete variable domain is DTGVSQNPRHKITKRGQNVTFRCDPISEHNRLYWYRQTLGQGPEFLTYFQNEAQLEKSRLLSDRFSAERPKGSFSTLEIQRTEQGDSAMYLCASSLASGSGNTIYFGEGSWLTVV.